This T cell receptor (beta chain) appears in the sequencing data of a study of beta chain features in type 1 diabetes. This clone was counted between two and nine times. No antigen is known for it. Study findings and constraints: Shorter TCRB CDR3s, moderately but significantly so, marked every one of the four CD4+ subsets in Type 1 diabetes patients.

This CDR3 region has 17 residues. Germline lookup yields CDR1 SGHNT and CDR2 YENEEA. The junction had 8 bases not matched to a gene; V was cut back by 0 bases and J by 1 base. The investigators reverse transcribed all of the isolated RNA, so they sequenced expressed TCRB transcripts. The assay was immunoSEQ multiplex PCR, and TCRdb's table has in-frame clones only and misses some. This sample yields some 330,000 clones, of which roughly 12% are seen a single time; 0.0095% to 0.011% belongs to the top ten. This chain links TRBV11-3 with TRBJ1-1; 7 nucleotides line up with TRBD1. The source of this sequence is a woman under 30 with type 1 diabetes. The sample comprised naive CD4+ T cells from blood. The CDR3 DNA follows: TGTGCCAGCAGCTTAGAGAGTACAGGGGCGTCGAACACTGAAGCTTTCTTT. It codes for CASSLESTGASNTEAFF.